This T cell receptor beta chain appears in the sequencing data of a study of OX40 agonist ivuxolimab in advanced cancers. Study-level background: Ivuxolimab was an agonistic, fully human IgG2 monoclonal antibody directed against OX40 (CD134), a costimulatory receptor. Intravenous ivuxolimab was administered to patients every 2 weeks at six dose levels: 0.01, 0.1, 0.3, 1.5, 3 and 10 mg/kg. Of the roughly 51 patients in dose escalation, some 19 had hepatocellular carcinoma, about 15 had melanoma, 9 had renal cell carcinoma and 9 had head and neck cancer. In the dose-escalation cohort, about four fifths of patients were male, and the mean age was roughly 60 years with a range of about 20 to 80. Patients were allowed to have had prior anti-PD-1, anti-PD-L1 or anti-CTLA-4 therapy, and around two fifths of the dose-escalation patients had been treated with checkpoint inhibitors. Partial responses occurred in three dose-escalation patients, of whom one had hepatocellular carcinoma and two had cutaneous melanoma. Peripheral TCRbeta sequencing aimed to test whether ivuxolimab altered TCR sequence diversity and caused clonal T-cell expansion. The paper describes the monotherapy dose-escalation part (N = 52 patients) of the phase I trial of ivuxolimab. On the study overall, not on this receptor specifically: In the 0.1-3.0 mg/kg groups, partial responders were among the patients with the lowest normalized peripheral clonal expansion, particularly in CD8+ T cells. Which antigens the clonally expanded peripheral T cells were specific for was not determined. Low levels of normalized T-cell clonal expansion were also seen in some patients who did not respond. At doses of 0.1 to 3.0 mg/kg, clonal expansion of both CD4+ and CD8+ T cells in blood was seen between baseline and week 6. After ivuxolimab, CD8+ T cells had more expanded clones than CD4+ T cells on average.

Patients with a history of autoimmune disease or receiving systemic immunosuppression were excluded from the trial. Peripheral blood for TCR sequencing was collected from all dose cohorts at baseline, on cycle 4 day 1, and on cycle 7 day 1. The samples were drawn from a first-in-human, open-label, multicenter phase I dose-escalation trial of ivuxolimab. Adults with locally advanced or metastatic head and neck squamous cell, hepatocellular, melanoma or renal cell carcinoma were enrolled in the trial. Before TCR sequencing, CD4+ T cells and CD8+ T cells from peripheral blood were sorted into separate populations. To sequence the TCRbeta CDR3 region, genomic DNA was isolated from the sorted cells. The immunoSEQ Assay was used for sequencing of TCRbeta CDR3 regions. As stored in TCRdb, this immuneACCESS dataset retains in-frame rearrangements with V and J assigned. A fraction of the clones does not appear; measured against another copy, unresolved V genes explain less than half of the discrepancy, and the remainder lacks a known reason. For this sample there are roughly 40,000 clones; 70% to 90% appear just once. The ten largest account for roughly 12% of the sample.

This clone was seen once. This receptor's antigen is unknown. Base quality data are lacking; no much larger clone is found one base away. Unmatched junction bases come to 9, with V trimmed by 4 bases and J by 6 bases. The CDR3 holds 16 amino acids from the cysteine to the phenylalanine. Just CDR3 DNA is preserved here, 48 bases in frame from base 1. CDR1 and CDR2 are drawn from the germline V gene (reference sequence): SEHNR, FQNEAQ. Recombination joined TRBV7-9 with TRBJ1-2, with 12 central nucleotides matching TRBD1. Here the sequenced sample was CD4+ or CD8+ T cells sorted from blood, taken in a trial of the OX40 agonist ivuxolimab. The TCR was taken from an adult with an advanced solid tumor such as melanoma, head and neck, liver or kidney cancer. In nucleotides, the sequence is TGTGCCAGCAGCTCATACAAGGGACAGGGGGCGCATGGCTACACCTTC. This codes for CASSSYKGQGAHGYTF.